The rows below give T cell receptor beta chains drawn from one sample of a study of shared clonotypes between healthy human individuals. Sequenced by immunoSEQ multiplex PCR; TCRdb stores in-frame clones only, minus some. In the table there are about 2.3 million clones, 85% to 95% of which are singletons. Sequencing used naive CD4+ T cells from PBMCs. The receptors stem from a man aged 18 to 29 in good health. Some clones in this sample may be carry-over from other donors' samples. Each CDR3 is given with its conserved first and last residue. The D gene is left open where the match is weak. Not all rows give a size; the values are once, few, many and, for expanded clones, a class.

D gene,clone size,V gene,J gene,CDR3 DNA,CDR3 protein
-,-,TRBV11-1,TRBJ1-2,TGTGCCAGCAGCCAATCCAGCTATGGCTACACCTTC,CASSQSSYGYTF
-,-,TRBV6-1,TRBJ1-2,TGTGCCAGCAGTGAATCAGGGGAGTACTATGGCTACACCTTC,CASSESGEYYGYTF
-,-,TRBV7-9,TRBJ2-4,TGTGCCAGCAGCTTACTCCCAGCATCCAAAAACATTCAGTACTTC,CASSLLPASKNIQYF
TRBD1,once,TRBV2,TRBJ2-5,TGTGCCAGCATGGTCAGCCAGGGGGCCCAGTACTTC,CASMVSQGAQYF
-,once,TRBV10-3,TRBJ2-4,TGTGCCATCAGTGAGTCAGGGGACCAAAACATTCAGTACTTC,CAISESGDQNIQYF
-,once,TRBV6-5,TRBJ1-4,TGTGCCAGCAGTTACTCGCGGTGGCAGATTAATGAAAAACTGTTTTTT,CASSYSRWQINEKLFF
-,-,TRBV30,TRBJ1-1,TGTGCCTGGAACGTGCAGTCAACGGCTGAAGCTTTCTTT,CAWNVQSTAEAFF
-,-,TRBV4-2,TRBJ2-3,TGTGCCAGCAGCCAAGGTCTAGGCCTAAGGGCAGATACGCAGTATTTT,CASSQGLGLRADTQYF
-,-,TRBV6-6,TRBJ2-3,TGTGCCAGCAGGAAACAGGGTAGCACAGATACGCAGTATTTT,CASRKQGSTDTQYF
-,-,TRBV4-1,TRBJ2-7,TGCGCCAGCAGCCAAGATGTAGCTGGGGCCAAGAGGGGTGAGCAGTACTTC,CASSQDVAGAKRGEQYF
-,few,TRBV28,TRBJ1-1,TGTGCCAGCAGTTTATTGAGGCACAACACTGAAGCTTTCTTT,CASSLLRHNTEAFF
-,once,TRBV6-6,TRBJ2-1,TGTGCCAGCACCAGGGGGAGGGGCGCCTACAATGAGCAGTTCTTC,CASTRGRGAYNEQFF
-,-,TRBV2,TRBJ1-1,TGTGCCAGCAGTCCTCGGGCGAACACTGAAGCTTTCTTT,CASSPRANTEAFF
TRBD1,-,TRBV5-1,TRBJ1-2,TGCGCCAGCAGCTCCCAGACAGGGATGACTAACTATGGCTACACCTTC,CASSSQTGMTNYGYTF
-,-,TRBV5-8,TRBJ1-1,TGTGCCAGCAGCTTGCGTGTGAACACTGAAGCTTTCTTT,CASSLRVNTEAFF
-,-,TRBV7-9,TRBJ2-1,TGTGCCAGCGATAATGTTGGACGGGACTTGACTAGTTCCTACAATGAGCAGTTCTTC,CASDNVGRDLTSSYNEQFF
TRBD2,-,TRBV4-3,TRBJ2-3,TGCGCCAGCAGCCAAGATTCTCCTAGCGGGAGACTAATGGCAGATACGCAGTATTTT,CASSQDSPSGRLMADTQYF
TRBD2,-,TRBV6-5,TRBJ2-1,TGTGCCAGCAGGCCGGGACTAGGAGTTGATCATGAGCAGTTCTTC,CASRPGLGVDHEQFF
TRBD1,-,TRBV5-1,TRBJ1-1,TGCGCCAGCAGCCTCCCTGGGACAGGGATGAACACTGAAGCTTTCTTT,CASSLPGTGMNTEAFF
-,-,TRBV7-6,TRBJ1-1,TGTGCCAGCAGCACTACAGGGAGCACTGAAGCTTTCTTT,CASSTTGSTEAFF
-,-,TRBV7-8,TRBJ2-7,TGTGCCAGCAGCTTAGTGTTCGAAGGCGACTACGAGCAGTACTTC,CASSLVFEGDYEQYF
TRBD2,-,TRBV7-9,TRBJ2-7,TGTGCCAGCAGCTCTTGGACTAGTGGCTACGAGCAGTACTTC,CASSSWTSGYEQYF
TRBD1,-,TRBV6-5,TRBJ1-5,TGTGCCAGCAGTCTGGGACAGGGGATCAATCAGCCCCAGCATTTT,CASSLGQGINQPQHF
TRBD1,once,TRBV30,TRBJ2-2,TGTGCCTGTCAACAGGGGTCGAGCACCGGGGAGCTGTTTTTT,CACQQGSSTGELFF
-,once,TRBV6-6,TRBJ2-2,TGTGCCAGCAGGGCAGGACTTAGCACCGGGGAGCTGTTTTTT,CASRAGLSTGELFF
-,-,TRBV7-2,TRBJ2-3,TGTGCCAGCAGCTTAGCCGGGGTCTCCCCGGATACGCAGTATTTT,CASSLAGVSPDTQYF
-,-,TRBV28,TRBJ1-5,TGTGCCAGCAGCTCGGACCGAGTACCTGGGCAGCCCCAGCATTTT,CASSSDRVPGQPQHF
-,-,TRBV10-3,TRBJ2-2,TGTGCCATCAGTGGGGGGATTTTGAGGGGCCCGGGTCACACCGGGGAGCTGTTTTTT,CAISGGILRGPGHTGELFF
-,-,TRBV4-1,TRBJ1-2,TGCGCCAGCAGCCAAGATCAAAACAGGATCTCCCCCAACTATGGCTACACCTTC,CASSQDQNRISPNYGYTF
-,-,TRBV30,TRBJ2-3,TGTGCCTGGGCAGAAGATACGCAGTATTTT,CAWAEDTQYF
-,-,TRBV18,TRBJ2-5,TGTGCCAGCTCACTGTCTGCCAGGGGACAAGAGACCCAGTACTTC,CASSLSARGQETQYF
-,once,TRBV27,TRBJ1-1,TGTGCCAGCAGTTTAACCAGAAACTTGAACACTGAAGCTTTCTTT,CASSLTRNLNTEAFF
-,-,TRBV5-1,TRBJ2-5,TGCGCCAGCAGACCGGACAACACCCAAGAGACCCAGTACTTC,CASRPDNTQETQYF
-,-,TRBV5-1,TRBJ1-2,TGCGCCAGCAGCGAGACGGGTAACTATGGCTACACCTTC,CASSETGNYGYTF
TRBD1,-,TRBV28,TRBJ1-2,TGTGCCAGCAGTTGGGGACAGCGAAATAACTATGGCTACACCTTC,CASSWGQRNNYGYTF
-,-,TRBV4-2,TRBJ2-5,TGTGCCAGCAGCCAGGCCCTGGGGGCGGGGGTCCAAGAGACCCAGTACTTC,CASSQALGAGVQETQYF
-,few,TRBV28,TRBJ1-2,TGTGCCAGCAGTTTACCAACAGATGGCTACACCTTC,CASSLPTDGYTF
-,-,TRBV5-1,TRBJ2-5,TGCGCCAGCAGCCTGGGTGGGGGCAAGAGAGCCGGAGAGACCCAGTACTTC,CASSLGGGKRAGETQYF
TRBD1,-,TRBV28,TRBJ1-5,TGTGCCAGCAGTTTGTGGGACCGGGACAGCCTAAAGGCCTATCAGCCCCAGCATTTT,CASSLWDRDSLKAYQPQHF
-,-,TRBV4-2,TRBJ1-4,TGTGCCAGCAGCCAAGGACTTTGGGTTGGAAAACTGTTTTTT,CASSQGLWVGKLFF
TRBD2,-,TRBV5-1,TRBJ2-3,TGCGCCAGCACCCTGATGACTAGCGGGACCACAGATACGCAGTATTTT,CASTLMTSGTTDTQYF
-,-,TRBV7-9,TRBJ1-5,TGTGCCAGCAGCTTCGAAGGAGGTAGCAATCAGCCCCAGCATTTT,CASSFEGGSNQPQHF
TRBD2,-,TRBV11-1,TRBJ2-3,TGTGCCAGCAGCTTAGCGCGAAGCGGGAGGGATACGCAGTATTTT,CASSLARSGRDTQYF
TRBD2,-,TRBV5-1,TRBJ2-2,TGCGCCAGCAGCTTGCCTAGCGGGACCACCGGGGAGCTGTTTTTT,CASSLPSGTTGELFF
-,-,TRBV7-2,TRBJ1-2,TGTGCCAGCAGCTTAGTTTCAGGGGATTATGGCTACACCTTC,CASSLVSGDYGYTF
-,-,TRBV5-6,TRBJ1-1,TGTGCCAGCAGCTTGTTTAGGCGGCAAGGAATAGGGGACACTGAAGCTTTCTTT,CASSLFRRQGIGDTEAFF
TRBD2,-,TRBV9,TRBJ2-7,TGTGCCAGCAGCCCCACTAGCGGACCCTACGAGCAGTACTTC,CASSPTSGPYEQYF
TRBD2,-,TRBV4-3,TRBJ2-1,TGCGCCAGCAGCCCCCGCCCAGCGGGAGGGCCAGGTGAGCAGTTCTTC,CASSPRPAGGPGEQFF
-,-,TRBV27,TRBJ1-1,TGTGCCAGCAGTTCCCGGGGGGATAGAATTGAAGCTTTCTTT,CASSSRGDRIEAFF
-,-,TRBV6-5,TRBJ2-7,TGTGCCAGCAGTTACTCTGGGCAGTCCTACGAGCAGTACTTC,CASSYSGQSYEQYF